This T cell receptor (beta chain) was sequenced during a study of sequential checkpoint blockade in melanoma. Turning to the study itself: Randomization was 1:1 between first-line nivolumab→ipilimumab and ipilimumab→nivolumab. Both treatment sequences were followed by maintenance nivolumab.

Germline CDR1 reads SQVTM; CDR2 reads ANQGSEA. Trimming took 5 bases from V and 5 from J; bases not matched to a gene: 5. The CDR3 sequence is 13 residues long. Treatment specified: randomized to nivolumab then ipilimumab (arm A) or the reverse (arm B). None of the patients previously received DNA-damaging chemotherapy. Sorted cells were live CD3+CD8+, lacking CD19 and CD56, from PBMCs. Sequenced by immunoSEQ multiplex PCR; TCRdb stores in-frame clones only, minus some. The sample yields about 37,000 clones, approximately 84% seen once. The source is a human donor with melanoma. This rearrangement joins TRBV29-1 to TRBJ2-1, with 8 bases that match TRBD2. The specimen comprised CD8+ T cells sorted from blood (inferred from file names), sampled from a patient given nivolumab and ipilimumab in sequence. In DNA form, the CDR3 reads TGCAGCGTTCTGAGCGGGAGCAACAATGAGCAGTTCTTC. It codes for CSVLSGSNNEQFF.